This is a list of T cell receptor beta chains from one sample in a study of T-cell memory formation after mild COVID-19. A single record per CDR3 protein comes from TCRdb applying MiXCR to the 5' RACE reads. The sample has around 250,000 distinct CDR3 sequences, roughly a tenth seen once; the top ten hold around 23%. Sequencing used PBMCs or a T cell subset sorted from them (not recorded which). The receptors derive from a man in his late teens or twenties who had mild COVID-19 (a few samples of this study predate the infection). Cell type and time point are not known. The CDR3 runs from the conserved cysteine through the conserved F or W. The order of the fields is clone size, J gene, V gene, D gene, CDR3 DNA, CDR3 protein. A D gene is named only where the DNA matches it firmly. Expanded clones get a size class; other rows say once, few or many, or leave the size out.

many	TRBJ1-3	TRBV7-2	TRBD1	TGTGCCAGCAGCTTTCAGGGGGCGGCTGGAAACACCATATATTTT	CASSFQGAAGNTIYF
NA	TRBJ1-3	TRBV7-2	NA	TGTGCCAGCAGCCCCCAAGGCAGCTCTGGAAACACCATATATTTT	CASSPQGSSGNTIYF
few	TRBJ1-2	TRBV12-3/TRBV12-4	TRBD1	TGTGCCAGCAGCATAGACCGGGACAGGGTGCGTGGCTACACCTTC	CASSIDRDRVRGYTF
NA	TRBJ2-3	TRBV7-6	NA	TGTGCCAGCAGCCGCCTAGGGCCACGCACAGATACGCAGTATTTT	CASSRLGPRTDTQYF
few	TRBJ2-5	TRBV4-1	TRBD2	TGCGCCAGCAGCCTGCCGGGGGGAGAAGAGACCCAGTACTTC	CASSLPGGEETQYF
NA	TRBJ2-3	TRBV19	TRBD2	TGTGCCAGTATCCCGGGGGCTAGCGGGGGAGTCGATACGCAGTATTTT	CASIPGASGGVDTQYF
NA	TRBJ2-1	TRBV7-2	NA	TGTGCCAGCAGCTTAATGGCAGACAATGAGCAGTTCTTC	CASSLMADNEQFF
few	TRBJ1-1	TRBV10-3	NA	TGTGCCTCCTCCCCGGGGCCCAACCCCACTGAAGCTTTCTTT	CASSPGPNPTEAFF
once	TRBJ1-2	TRBV24-1	NA	TGTGCCACCTTTCGCGGAGACTATGGCTACACCTTC	CATFRGDYGYTF
NA	TRBJ1-1	TRBV3-1	NA	TGTGCCAGCAGCCAAGCCGCAAAGAACACTGAAGCTTTCTTT	CASSQAAKNTEAFF
NA	TRBJ1-2	TRBV2	TRBD1	TGTGCCAGCAGTCTCACCGGGACAGCACCGGAGGGGGGCTACACCTTC	CASSLTGTAPEGGYTF
few	TRBJ2-3	TRBV5-1	TRBD2	TGCGCCAGCAGCTTGGGTAGCGGGGGGCGGCCAGATACGCAGTATTTT	CASSLGSGGRPDTQYF
few	TRBJ2-1	TRBV6-2/TRBV6-3	TRBD1	TGTGCCAGCAGCCCCCGGGACAGGGAGAGGCAGTTCTTC	CASSPRDRERQFF
many	TRBJ2-5	TRBV7-2	TRBD2	TGTGCCAGCAGCTTAATGCCGGGACTAGCGGGGGCTGGGCAAGAGACCCAGTACTTC	CASSLMPGLAGAGQETQYF
NA	TRBJ2-3	TRBV5-1	TRBD2	TGCGCCAGCAGCTCTGTACTAGCGGGGGGTTCAGATAAGCAGTATTTT	CASSSVLAGGSDKQYF
NA	TRBJ2-3	TRBV5-1	TRBD2	TGCGCCAGCAGCCCCACTAGCGGGGGGGCCGTGTATACGCAGTATTTT	CASSPTSGGAVYTQYF
many	TRBJ2-3	TRBV10-2	TRBD2	TGCGCCAGCAGTGACCTGGGACTAGCGGGGCCTAGCACAGATACGCAGTATTTT	CASSDLGLAGPSTDTQYF
few	TRBJ2-4	TRBV6-5	TRBD1	TGTGCCAGCAGTTACTCGGACAGGGGGCATAACATTCAGTACTTC	CASSYSDRGHNIQYF